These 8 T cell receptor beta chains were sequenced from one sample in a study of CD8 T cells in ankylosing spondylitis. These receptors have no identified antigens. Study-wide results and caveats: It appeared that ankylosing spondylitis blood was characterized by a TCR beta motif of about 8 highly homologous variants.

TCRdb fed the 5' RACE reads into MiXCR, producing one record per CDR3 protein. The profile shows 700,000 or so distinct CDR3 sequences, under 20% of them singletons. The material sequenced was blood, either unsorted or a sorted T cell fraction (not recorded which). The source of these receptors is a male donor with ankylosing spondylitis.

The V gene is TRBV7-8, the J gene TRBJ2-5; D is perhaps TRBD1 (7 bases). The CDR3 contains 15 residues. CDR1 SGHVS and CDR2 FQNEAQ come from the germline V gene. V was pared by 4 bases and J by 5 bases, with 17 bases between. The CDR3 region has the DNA TGTGCCAGCAGCTCCGCGGGACAGTCGGGGGAGACCCAGTACTTC. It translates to CASSSAGQSGETQYF.

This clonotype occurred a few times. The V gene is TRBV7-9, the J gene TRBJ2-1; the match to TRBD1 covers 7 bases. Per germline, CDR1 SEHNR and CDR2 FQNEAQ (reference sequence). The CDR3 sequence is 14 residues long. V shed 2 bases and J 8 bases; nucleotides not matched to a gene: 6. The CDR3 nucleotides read TGTGCCAGCAGCTTAAGGGGGCAAAGCGATGAGCAGTTCTTC. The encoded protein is CASSLRGQSDEQFF.

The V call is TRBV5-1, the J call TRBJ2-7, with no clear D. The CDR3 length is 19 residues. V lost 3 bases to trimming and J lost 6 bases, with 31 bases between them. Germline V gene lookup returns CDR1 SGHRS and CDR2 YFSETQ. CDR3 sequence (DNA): TGCGCCAGCAGCTCTCCCGACTGGACCCACACAAGTTCTGGGTCCGAGCAGTACTTC. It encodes CASSSPDWTHTSSGSEQYF.

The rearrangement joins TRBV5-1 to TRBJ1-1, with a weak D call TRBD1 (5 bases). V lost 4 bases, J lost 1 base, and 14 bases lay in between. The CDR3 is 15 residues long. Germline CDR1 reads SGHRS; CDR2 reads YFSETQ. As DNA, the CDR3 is TGCGCCAGCAGCCACATGAGAACAGGGAACACTGAAGCTTTCTTT. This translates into CASSHMRTGNTEAFF.

The CDR3 DNA reads TGTGCCAGCAGCTTAGCGCGGCAGGGAGACACCGGGGAGCTGTTTTTT. It yields the protein CASSLARQGDTGELFF. This chain links TRBV7-8 with TRBJ2-2, with D perhaps given as TRBD1 or TRBD2 (5 bases each). Looked up from germline, CDR1 is SGHVS and CDR2 is FQNEAQ. The CDR3 length is 16 residues. V lost 0 bases and J lost 3, with 11 bases in between.

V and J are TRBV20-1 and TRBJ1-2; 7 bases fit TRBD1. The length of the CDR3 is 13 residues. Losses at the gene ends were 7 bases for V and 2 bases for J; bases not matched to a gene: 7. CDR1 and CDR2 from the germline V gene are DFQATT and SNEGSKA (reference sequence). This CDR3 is CSVTTQGNYGYTF. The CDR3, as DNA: TGCAGTGTTACTACACAGGGGAACTATGGCTACACCTTC.

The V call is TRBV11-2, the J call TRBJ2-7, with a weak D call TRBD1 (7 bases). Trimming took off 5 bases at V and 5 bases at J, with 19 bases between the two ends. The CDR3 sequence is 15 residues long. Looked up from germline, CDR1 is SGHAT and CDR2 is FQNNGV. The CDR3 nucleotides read TGTGCCAGCAGCCACGACAGGGAGGTAGTCCACGAGCAGTACTTC. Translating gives CASSHDREVVHEQYF.

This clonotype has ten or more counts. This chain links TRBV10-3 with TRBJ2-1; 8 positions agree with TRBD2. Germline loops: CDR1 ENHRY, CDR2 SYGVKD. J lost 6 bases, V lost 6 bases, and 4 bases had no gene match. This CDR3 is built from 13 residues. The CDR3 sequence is CAISILAANEQFF. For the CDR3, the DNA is TGTGCCATCAGCATACTAGCGGCCAATGAGCAGTTCTTC.